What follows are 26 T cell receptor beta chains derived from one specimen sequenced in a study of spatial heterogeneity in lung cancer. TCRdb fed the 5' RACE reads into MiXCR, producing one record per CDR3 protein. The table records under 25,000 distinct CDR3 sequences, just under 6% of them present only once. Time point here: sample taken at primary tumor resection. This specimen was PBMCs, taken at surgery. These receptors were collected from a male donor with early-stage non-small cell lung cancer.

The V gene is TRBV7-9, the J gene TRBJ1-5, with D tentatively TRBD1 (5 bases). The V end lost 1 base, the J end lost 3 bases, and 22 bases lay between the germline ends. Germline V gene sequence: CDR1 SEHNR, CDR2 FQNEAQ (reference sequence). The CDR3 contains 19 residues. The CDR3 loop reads CASSLGVTRGSPLNQPQHF. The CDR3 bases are TGTGCCAGCAGCTTAGGAGTCACTCGGGGGTCCCCCCTCAATCAGCCCCAGCATTTT. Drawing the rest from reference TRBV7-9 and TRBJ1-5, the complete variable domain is DTGVSQNPRHKITKRGQNVTFRCDPISEHNRLYWYRQTLGQGPEFLTYFQNEAQLEKSRLLSDRFSAERPKGSFSTLEIQRTEQGDSAMYLCASSLGVTRGSPLNQPQHFGDGTRLSIL.

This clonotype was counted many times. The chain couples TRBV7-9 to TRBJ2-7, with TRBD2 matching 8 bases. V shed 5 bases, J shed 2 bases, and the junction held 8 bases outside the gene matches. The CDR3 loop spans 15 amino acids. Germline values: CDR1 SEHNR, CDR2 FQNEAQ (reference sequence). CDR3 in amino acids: CASSLQRGPAYEQYF. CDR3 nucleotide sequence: TGTGCCAGCAGCCTTCAGCGGGGGCCCGCCTACGAGCAGTACTTC.

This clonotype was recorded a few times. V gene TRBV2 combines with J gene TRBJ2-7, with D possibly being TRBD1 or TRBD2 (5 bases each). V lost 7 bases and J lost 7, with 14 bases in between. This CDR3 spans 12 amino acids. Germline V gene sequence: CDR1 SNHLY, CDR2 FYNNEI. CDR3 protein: CASNWGMGEQYF. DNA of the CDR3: TGTGCCAGCAATTGGGGGATGGGGGAGCAGTACTTC.

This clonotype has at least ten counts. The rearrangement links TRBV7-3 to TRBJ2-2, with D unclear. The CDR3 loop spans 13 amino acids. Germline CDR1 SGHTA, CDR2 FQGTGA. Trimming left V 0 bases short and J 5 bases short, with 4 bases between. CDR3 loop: CASSLTGTGELFF. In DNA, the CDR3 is TGTGCCAGCAGCTTAACCGGGACCGGGGAGCTGTTTTTT.

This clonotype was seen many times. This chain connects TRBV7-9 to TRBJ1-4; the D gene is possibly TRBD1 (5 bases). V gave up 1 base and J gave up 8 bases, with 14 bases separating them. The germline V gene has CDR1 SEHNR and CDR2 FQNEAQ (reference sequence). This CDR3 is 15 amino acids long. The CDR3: CASSLDDGTWEKLFF. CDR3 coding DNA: TGTGCCAGCAGCTTAGACGATGGGACTTGGGAAAAACTGTTTTTT. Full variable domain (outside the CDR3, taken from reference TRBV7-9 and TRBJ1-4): DTGVSQNPRHKITKRGQNVTFRCDPISEHNRLYWYRQTLGQGPEFLTYFQNEAQLEKSRLLSDRFSAERPKGSFSTLEIQRTEQGDSAMYLCASSLDDGTWEKLFFGSGTQLSVL.

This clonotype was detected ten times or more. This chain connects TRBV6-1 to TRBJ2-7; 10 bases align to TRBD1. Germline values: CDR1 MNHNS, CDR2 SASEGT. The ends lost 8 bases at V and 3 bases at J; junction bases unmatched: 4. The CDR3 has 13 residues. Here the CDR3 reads CASEGTGDYEQYF. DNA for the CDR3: TGTGCCAGCGAAGGGACAGGGGACTACGAGCAGTACTTC.

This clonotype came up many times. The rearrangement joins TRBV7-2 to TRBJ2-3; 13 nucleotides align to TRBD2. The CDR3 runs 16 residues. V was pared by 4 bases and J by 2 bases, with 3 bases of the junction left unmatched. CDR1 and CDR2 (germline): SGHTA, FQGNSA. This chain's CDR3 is CASSSGLAGVTDTQYF. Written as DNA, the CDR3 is TGTGCCAGCAGCTCCGGACTAGCGGGGGTCACAGATACGCAGTATTTT.

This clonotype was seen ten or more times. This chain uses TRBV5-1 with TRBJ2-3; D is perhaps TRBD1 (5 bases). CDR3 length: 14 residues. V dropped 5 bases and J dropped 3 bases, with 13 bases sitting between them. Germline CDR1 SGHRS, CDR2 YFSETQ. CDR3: CASRKGDFTDTQYF. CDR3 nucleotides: TGCGCCAGCAGAAAAGGGGATTTTACAGATACGCAGTATTTT.

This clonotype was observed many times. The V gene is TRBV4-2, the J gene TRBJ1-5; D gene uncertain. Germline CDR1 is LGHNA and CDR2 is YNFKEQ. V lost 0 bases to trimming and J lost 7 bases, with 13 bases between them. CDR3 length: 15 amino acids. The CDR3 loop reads CASSQDFGELQPQHF. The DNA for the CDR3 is TGTGCCAGCAGCCAAGATTTCGGGGAACTACAGCCCCAGCATTTT.

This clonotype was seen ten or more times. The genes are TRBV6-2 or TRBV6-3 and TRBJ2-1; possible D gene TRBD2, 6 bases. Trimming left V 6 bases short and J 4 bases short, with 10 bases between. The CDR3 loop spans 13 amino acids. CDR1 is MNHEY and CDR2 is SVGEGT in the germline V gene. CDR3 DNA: TGTGCCAGCAGGGACTACACATACAATGAGCAGTTCTTC. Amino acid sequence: CASRDYTYNEQFF.

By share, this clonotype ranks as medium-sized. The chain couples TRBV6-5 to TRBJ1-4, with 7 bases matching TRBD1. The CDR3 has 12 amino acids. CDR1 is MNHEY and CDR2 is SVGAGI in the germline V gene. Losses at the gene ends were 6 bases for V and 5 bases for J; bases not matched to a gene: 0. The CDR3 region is CASRGQNEKLFF. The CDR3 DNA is TGTGCCAGCAGGGGACAGAATGAAAAACTGTTTTTT.

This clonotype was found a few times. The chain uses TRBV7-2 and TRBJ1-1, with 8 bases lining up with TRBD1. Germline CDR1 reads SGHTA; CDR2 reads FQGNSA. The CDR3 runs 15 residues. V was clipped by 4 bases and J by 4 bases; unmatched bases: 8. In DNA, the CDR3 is TGTGCCAGCAGCTCCCAGGGGGCGGGAAGCACTGAAGCTTTCTTT. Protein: CASSSQGAGSTEAFF.

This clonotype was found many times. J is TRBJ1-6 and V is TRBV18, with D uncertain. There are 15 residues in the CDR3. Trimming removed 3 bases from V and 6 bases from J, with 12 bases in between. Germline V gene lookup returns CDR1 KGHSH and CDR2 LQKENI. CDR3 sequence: CASSPTAGTNSPLHF. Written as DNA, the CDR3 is TGTGCCAGCTCACCGACGGCAGGTACTAATTCACCCCTCCACTTT.

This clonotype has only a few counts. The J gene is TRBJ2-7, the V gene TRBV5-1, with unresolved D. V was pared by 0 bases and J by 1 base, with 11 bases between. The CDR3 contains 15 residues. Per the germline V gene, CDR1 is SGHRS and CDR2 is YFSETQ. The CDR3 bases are TGCGCCAGCAGCTTGGGGGCAGTGGGGTCCTACGAGCAGTACTTC. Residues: CASSLGAVGSYEQYF.

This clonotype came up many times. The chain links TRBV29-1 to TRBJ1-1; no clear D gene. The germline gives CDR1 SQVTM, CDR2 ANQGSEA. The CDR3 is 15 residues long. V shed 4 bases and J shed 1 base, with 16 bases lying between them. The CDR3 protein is CSVGGRDRQNTEAFF. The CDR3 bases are TGCAGCGTTGGAGGGCGAGATCGTCAGAACACTGAAGCTTTCTTT.

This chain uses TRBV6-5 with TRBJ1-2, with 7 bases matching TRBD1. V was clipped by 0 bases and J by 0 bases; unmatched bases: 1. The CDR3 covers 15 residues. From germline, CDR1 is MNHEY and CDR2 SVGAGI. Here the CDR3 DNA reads TGTGCCAGCAGTTACTCGGACAGGACTAACTATGGCTACACCTTC. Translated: CASSYSDRTNYGYTF.

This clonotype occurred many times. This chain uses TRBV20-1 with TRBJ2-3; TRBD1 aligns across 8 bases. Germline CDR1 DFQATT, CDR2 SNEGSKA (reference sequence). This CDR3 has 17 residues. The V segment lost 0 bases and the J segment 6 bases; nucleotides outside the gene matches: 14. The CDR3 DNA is TGCAGTGCTAGAGATCCTCTACGCAGGGGGCGCGGGGATACGCAGTATTTT. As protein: CSARDPLRRGRGDTQYF.

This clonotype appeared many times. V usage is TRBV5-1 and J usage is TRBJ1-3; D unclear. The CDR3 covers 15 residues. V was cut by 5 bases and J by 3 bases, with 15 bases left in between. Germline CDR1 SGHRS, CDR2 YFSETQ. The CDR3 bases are TGCGCCAGCAGTCCTCCCCGGGCGGATGGAAACACCATATATTTT. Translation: CASSPPRADGNTIYF.

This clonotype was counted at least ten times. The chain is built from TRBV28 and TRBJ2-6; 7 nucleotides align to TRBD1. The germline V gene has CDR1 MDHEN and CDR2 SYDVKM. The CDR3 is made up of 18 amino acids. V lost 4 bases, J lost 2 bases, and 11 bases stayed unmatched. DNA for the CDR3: TGTGCCAGCAGTTCCTCTTCTGGCAGGGGGACTGGGGCCAACGTCCTGACTTTC. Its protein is CASSSSSGRGTGANVLTF. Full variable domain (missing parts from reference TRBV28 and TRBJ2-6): DVKVTQSSRYLVKRTGEKVFLECVQDMDHENMFWYRQDPGLGLRLIYFSYDVKMKEKGDIPEGYSVSREKKERFSLILESASTNQTSMYLCASSSSSGRGTGANVLTFGAGSRLTVL.

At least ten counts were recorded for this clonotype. CDR3 in amino acids: CAISGGAGAVQETQYF. CDR3 coding DNA: TGTGCCATCAGCGGAGGGGCAGGGGCGGTTCAAGAGACCCAGTACTTC. V and J are TRBV10-3 and TRBJ2-5; either TRBD1 or TRBD2 may supply D (6 bases each). Germline V CDR1 and CDR2: ENHRY, SYGVKD. This CDR3 spans 16 amino acids. Trimming shortened V by 6 bases and J by 2 bases, and 19 bases separated the two germline ends.

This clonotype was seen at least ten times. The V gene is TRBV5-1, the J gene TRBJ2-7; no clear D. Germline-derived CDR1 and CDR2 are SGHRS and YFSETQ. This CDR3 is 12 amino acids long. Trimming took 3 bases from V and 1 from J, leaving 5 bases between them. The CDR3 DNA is TGCGCCAGCAGCTCGACTTCCTACGAGCAGTACTTC. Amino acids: CASSSTSYEQYF.

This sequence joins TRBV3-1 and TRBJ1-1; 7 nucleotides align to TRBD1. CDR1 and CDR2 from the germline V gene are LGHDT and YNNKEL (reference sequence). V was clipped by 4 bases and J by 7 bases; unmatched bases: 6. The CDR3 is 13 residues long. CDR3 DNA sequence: TGTGCCAGCAGCCCCCAACAGGGGAGTGAAGCTTTCTTT. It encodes CASSPQQGSEAFF.

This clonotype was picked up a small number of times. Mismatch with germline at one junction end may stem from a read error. This CDR3 is CSAAEGGVNGDMQYF. The CDR3 DNA sequence: TGCAGTGCTGCGGAAGGGGGCGTAAATGGAGATATGCAGTATTTT. The genes are TRBV20-1 and TRBJ2-3, with TRBD1 matching over 7 bases. Germline CDR1 reads DFQATT; CDR2 reads SNEGSKA (reference sequence). The CDR3 length is 15 residues.

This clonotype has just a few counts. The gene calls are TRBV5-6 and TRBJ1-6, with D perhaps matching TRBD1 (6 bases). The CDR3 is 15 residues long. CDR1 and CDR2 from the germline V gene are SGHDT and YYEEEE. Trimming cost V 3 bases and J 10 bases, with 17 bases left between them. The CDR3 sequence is CASSSTDSSISPLHF. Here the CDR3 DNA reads TGTGCCAGCAGCTCCACGGACAGCTCTATCTCACCCCTCCACTTT.

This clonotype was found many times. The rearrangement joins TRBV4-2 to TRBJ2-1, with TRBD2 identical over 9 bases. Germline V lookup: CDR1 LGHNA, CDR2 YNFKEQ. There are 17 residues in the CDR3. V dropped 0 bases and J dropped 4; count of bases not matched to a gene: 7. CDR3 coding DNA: TGTGCCAGCAGCCAAGAGAAGGGACTAGCAGTATACAATGAGCAGTTCTTC. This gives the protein CASSQEKGLAVYNEQFF.

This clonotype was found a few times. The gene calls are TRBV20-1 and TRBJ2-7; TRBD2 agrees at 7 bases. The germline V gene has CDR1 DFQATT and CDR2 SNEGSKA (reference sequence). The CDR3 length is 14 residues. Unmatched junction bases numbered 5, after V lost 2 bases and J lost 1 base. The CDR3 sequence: CSARNQRGSYEQYF. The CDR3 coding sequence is TGCAGTGCTAGAAACCAGCGGGGTTCCTACGAGCAGTACTTC.